The T cell receptor beta chain under discussion was sequenced for a study of shared clonotypes between healthy human individuals. Repertoires were generated with immunoSEQ multiplex PCR, while TCRdb's copy carries only in-frame clones and drops some. In the table there are hundreds of thousands of clones, roughly 70% of which are singletons. The V and J ends lost 2 bases and 3 bases respectively, with 6 bases between them. This CDR3 is built from 13 residues. Germline lookup yields CDR1 WNHNN and CDR2 SYGVQD (reference sequence). Investigators divided CD4+ cells into CD45RA+ naive and CD45RA-negative memory subsets.

This receptor was taken from a woman aged 25 to 39 in good health. This sequence joins TRBV10-1 and TRBJ2-3; no clear D. Sequenced material: memory CD4+ T cells sorted from blood. The sample's subset: CD45RA-negative fraction. CDR3 coding DNA: TGCGCCAGCAGTGAGCCGGAAACAGATACGCAGTATTTT. It translates to CASSEPETDTQYF.